This T cell receptor beta chain originates from a study of blood T cell repertoires in COVID-19. The authors' processing: Reference gene primer amplification yielded estimated nucleated cell counts. Profiled with immunoSEQ multiplex PCR; TCRdb holds only in-frame clones, not every one. V, J and clone size reflect that table, while D and trimming were determined from the DNA. The sample has around 220,000 clones; about four fifths are singletons. The V gene lost 7 bases and the J gene lost 0 bases, with 12 bases spanning the gap. CDR1 SQVTM and CDR2 ANQGSEA come from the germline V gene. CDR3 length: 13 amino acids.

The source of this sequence is a woman older than 75 with acute or convalescent COVID-19. The specimen was peripheral blood. The genes are TRBV29-1 and TRBJ1-1, with D maybe TRBD1 (5 bases). CDR3 in DNA: TGCAGCGCCGCCGGGGGGATGAACACTGAAGCTTTCTTT. Translation: CSAAGGMNTEAFF. The whole variable domain, remainder taken from reference TRBV29-1 and TRBJ1-1, is SAVISQKPSRDICQRGTSLTIQCQVDSQVTMMFWYRQQPGQSLTLIATANQGSEATYESGFVIDKFPISRPNLTFSTLTVSNMSPEDSSIYLCSAAGGMNTEAFFGQGTRLTVV.